The 10 T cell receptor beta chains presented below share a single source sample, sequenced in a study of shared clonotypes between healthy human individuals (dated by TCRdb to 2020 to 2022). Receptor amplification or capture employed the immunoSEQ multiplex PCR assay. The clones in this table, taken by TCRdb from immuneACCESS, are in-frame only. Not every clone is retained; where verified, under half of the shortfall comes from an unresolved V gene, and the cause of the rest is unknown. For this sample there are over a million clones; around 76% appear just once. The ten most abundant clones make up around 1.5% of the sample. The sample taken for sequencing was memory CD4+ T cells sorted from blood. The cell subset or site tag for this specimen amounts to: CD45RA-negative fraction. The origin of the receptors is a man aged 18 to 30 in good health.

The CDR3 loop is CASTPIWAEGGYEQYF. CDR3 sequence (DNA): TGTGCCAGCACCCCAATCTGGGCAGAGGGGGGCTACGAGCAGTACTTC. The V and J genes are TRBV28 and TRBJ2-7; TRBD1 or TRBD2 may be the D gene (6 bases each). Germline CDR1 reads MDHEN; CDR2 reads SYDVKM. The CDR3 consists of 16 residues. The ends were cut back, 7 bases at V and 3 bases at J, with 22 bases in the middle.

This chain joins TRBV7-9 and TRBJ1-4; D remains unclear. The CDR3 has 13 residues. The germline V gene encodes CDR1 SEHNR and CDR2 FQNEAQ (reference sequence). V lost 6 bases to trimming and J lost 8 bases, with 13 bases between them. The CDR3 nucleotides are TGTGCCAGCAGTTTCGGGGTCGAGGAAAAACTGTTTTTT. Residues: CASSFGVEEKLFF.

This clone was recorded a few times. The chain carries TRBV7-9 and TRBJ1-1; D perhaps matches TRBD1 (5 bases). Germline assignment: CDR1 SEHNR and CDR2 FQNEAQ (reference sequence). The CDR3 length is 15 residues. V was clipped by 3 bases and J by 1 base, with 12 bases between them. CDR3 in amino acids: CASSLVTDGNTEAFF. The CDR3 nucleotides read TGTGCCAGCAGCTTGGTGACAGACGGGAACACTGAAGCTTTCTTT.

V usage is TRBV6-1 and J usage is TRBJ1-6; 11 positions match TRBD1. CDR3 size: 14 residues. Looked up from germline, CDR1 is MNHNS and CDR2 is SASEGT. V was clipped by 8 bases and J by 8 bases; unmatched bases: 5. CDR3 bases: TGTGCCAGCGACTCGGACAGGGGGCATTCACCCCTCCACTTT. This translates into CASDSDRGHSPLHF.

This clone was observed a single time. The rearrangement joins TRBV10-3 to TRBJ1-2; the match to TRBD1 covers 10 bases. Per germline, CDR1 ENHRY and CDR2 SYGVKD. V was clipped by 0 bases and J by 8 bases; unmatched bases: 3. The CDR3 contains 14 residues. DNA for the CDR3: TGTGCCATCAGTGAGTCGGGACAGGGGCAAGGCTACACCTTC. Its translation: CAISESGQGQGYTF.

The chain uses TRBV30 and TRBJ2-7; D is undetermined. Germline V lookup: CDR1 GTSNPN, CDR2 SVGIG (reference sequence). This CDR3 has 14 residues. With 0 bases removed from V and 5 bases from J, the gap between germline ends came to 14 bases. The CDR3 spells CAWSVAPRYDEQYF. The DNA of the CDR3 is TGTGCCTGGAGTGTGGCCCCACGATACGACGAGCAGTACTTC. The full variable domain, completed using reference TRBV30 and TRBJ2-7, is SQTIHQWPATLVQPVGSPLSLECTVEGTSNPNLYWYRQAAGRGLQLLFYSVGIGQISSEVPQNLSASRPQDRQFILSSKKLLLSDSGFYLCAWSVAPRYDEQYFGPGTRLTVT.

The chain links TRBV19 to TRBJ2-6; TRBD1 might be the D (6 bases). The germline gives CDR1 LNHDA, CDR2 SQIVND (reference sequence). The CDR3 is made up of 17 amino acids. Trimming pared 3 bases from V and 0 bases from J, leaving 12 bases between. CDR3 sequence: CASSIGGQSSGANVLTF. The CDR3 DNA follows: TGTGCCAGTAGTATTGGAGGACAGAGCTCTGGGGCCAACGTCCTGACTTTC.

A few counts support this clone. The chain employs TRBV11-2 and TRBJ2-7; TRBD2 is a possible D gene (5 bases). The V gene lost 5 bases and the J gene lost 7 bases, with 15 bases spanning the gap. The CDR3 is 13 residues long. Germline V CDR1 and CDR2: SGHAT, FQNNGV. The CDR3, as DNA: TGTGCCAGCAGCCTAGTTATCGGCGGGGAGCAGTACTTC. Its translation is CASSLVIGGEQYF.

About this clone: A much more abundant neighbour one base away suggests this may be a read error. Other DNA sequences in this sample translate to the same CDR3. This chain connects TRBV7-8 to TRBJ1-1; no reliable D call. Per the germline V gene, CDR1 is SGHVS and CDR2 is FQNEAQ. Trimming removed 1 base at V and 1 base at J, with 4 bases between. The CDR3 extends over 13 amino acids. CDR3 sequence (DNA): TGTGCCAGCAGCTTAGGCCGGAACACTGAAGCTTTCTTT. Amino acid sequence: CASSLGRNTEAFF. The complete variable domain, with remaining parts taken from reference TRBV7-8 and TRBJ1-1, reads GAGVSQSPRYKVAKRGQDVALRCDPISGHVSLFWYQQALGQGPEFLTYFQNEAQLDKSGLPSDRFFAERPEGSVSTLKIQRTQQEDSAVYLCASSLGRNTEAFFGQGTRLTVV.

The CDR3 DNA follows: TGTGCCAGCTTTAACAGGGAGAACACTGAAGCTTTCTTT. Its protein product is CASFNRENTEAFF. V usage is TRBV18 and J usage is TRBJ1-1; the D gene is possibly TRBD1 (6 bases). V gave up 7 bases and J gave up 1 base, with 10 bases separating them. Germline CDR1 and CDR2: KGHSH and LQKENI. The CDR3 length is 13 residues.